This TCR beta chain was sequenced for a study of blood T cells in healthy people across ages. The second PCR ran about 6 to 12 cycles with a sample-barcoded 5' primer and J-beta primers. TCRdb re-derived calls from the 5' RACE reads in MiXCR, one entry per CDR3 protein. This table has more than 450,000 distinct CDR3 sequences, roughly a quarter appearing once. In this sample, this clonotype turned up many times. V gave up 4 bases and J gave up 5 bases; unmatched junction bases: 7. This CDR3 is built from 14 residues. Looked up from germline, CDR1 is SQVTM and CDR2 is ANQGSEA. The sample was also reused in another study, on T cells of mothers and their children. This second study notes: Samples were provided by three healthy Caucasian mothers and their six children.

This sequence originates from a boy under 10 years old in good health. Sequencing was done on a sample of blood. V is TRBV29-1 and J is TRBJ2-3; 9 positions agree with TRBD2. CDR3 sequence reads: CSVGASGIGDTQYF. The CDR3 DNA is TGCAGCGTTGGGGCTAGCGGGATTGGAGATACGCAGTATTTT.